The entry below describes one T cell receptor (beta chain). Its antigen is as yet unknown. The method was immunoSEQ multiplex PCR; TCRdb's version includes in-frame clones alone and lacks a portion of them. The data show more than 65,000 clones, with 81% seen just once and around 1.3% held by the top ten. The ViraFEST assay expanded antigen-specific CD4+ T cells with viral peptide pools before sequencing. Following 10 days of culture, CD4+ T cells were isolated. The vaccine given was either BNT162b2 or mRNA-1273, in two doses. This sample is drawn from a study of vaccination effects on CD4 cells after COVID-19. Study information: Post-vaccine sample collection fell at a median of 72 days after the second dose.

The length of the CDR3 is 13 residues. Trimming removed 3 bases at V and 5 bases at J, with 7 bases between. Germline V CDR1 and CDR2: SGHVS, FQNEAQ. The chain links TRBV7-8 to TRBJ2-2, with D perhaps matching TRBD1 (5 bases). The source of this sequence is a human donor who received a COVID-19 vaccine. Sequenced material: CD4+ T cells from PBMCs cultured with HCoV-229E spike peptides, taken after COVID-19 vaccination. In nucleotides, the CDR3 is TGTGCCAGCAGCTTGGCAGGGACCGGGGAGCTGTTTTTT. Translation: CASSLAGTGELFF.